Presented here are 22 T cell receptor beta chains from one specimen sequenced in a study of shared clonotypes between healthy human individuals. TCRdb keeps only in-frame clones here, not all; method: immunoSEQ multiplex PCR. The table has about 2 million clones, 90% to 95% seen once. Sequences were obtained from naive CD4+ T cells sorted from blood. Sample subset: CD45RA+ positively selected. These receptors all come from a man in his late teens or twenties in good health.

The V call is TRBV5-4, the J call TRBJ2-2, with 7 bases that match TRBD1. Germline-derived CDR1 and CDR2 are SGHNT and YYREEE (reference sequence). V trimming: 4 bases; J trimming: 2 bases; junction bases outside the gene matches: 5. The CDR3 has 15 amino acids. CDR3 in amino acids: CASSRDSLNTGELFF. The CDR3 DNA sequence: TGTGCCAGCAGCCGGGACAGCTTAAACACCGGGGAGCTGTTTTTT. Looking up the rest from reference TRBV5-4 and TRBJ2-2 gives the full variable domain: ETGVTQSPTHLIKTRGQQVTLRCSSQSGHNTVSWYQQALGQGPQFIFQYYREEENGRGNFPPRFSGLQFPNYSSELNVNALELDDSALYLCASSRDSLNTGELFFGEGSRLTVL.

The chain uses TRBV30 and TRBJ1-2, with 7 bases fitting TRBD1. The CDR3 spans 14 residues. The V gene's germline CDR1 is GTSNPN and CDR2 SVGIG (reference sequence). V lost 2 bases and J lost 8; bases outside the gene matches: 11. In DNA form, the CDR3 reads TGTGCCTGGAGTCCGACAGGGTTCAAGTTCGGCTACACCTTC. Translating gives CAWSPTGFKFGYTF.

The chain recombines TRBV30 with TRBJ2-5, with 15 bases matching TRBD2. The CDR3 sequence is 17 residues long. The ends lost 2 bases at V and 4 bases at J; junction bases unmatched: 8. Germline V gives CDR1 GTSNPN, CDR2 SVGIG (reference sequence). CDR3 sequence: CAWSQRTSGRAVETQYF. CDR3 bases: TGTGCCTGGAGTCAAAGGACTAGCGGGAGGGCCGTAGAGACCCAGTACTTC.

The CDR3 sequence: CASSPAGTNTIYF. The CDR3 DNA follows: TGCGCCAGCAGCCCCGCCGGGACGAACACCATATATTTT. The rearrangement uses TRBV5-1 and TRBJ1-3, with D tentatively TRBD1 (5 bases). Germline lookup yields CDR1 SGHRS and CDR2 YFSETQ. This CDR3 is built from 13 residues. V was shortened by 4 bases and J by 7 bases, with 12 bases between the two germline ends.

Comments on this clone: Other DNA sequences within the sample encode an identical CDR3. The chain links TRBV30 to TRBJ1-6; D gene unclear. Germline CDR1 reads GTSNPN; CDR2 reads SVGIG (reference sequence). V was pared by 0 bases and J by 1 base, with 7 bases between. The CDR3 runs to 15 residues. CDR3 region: CAWSVGGSYNSPLHF. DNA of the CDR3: TGTGCCTGGAGTGTCGGAGGATCCTATAATTCACCCCTCCACTTT.

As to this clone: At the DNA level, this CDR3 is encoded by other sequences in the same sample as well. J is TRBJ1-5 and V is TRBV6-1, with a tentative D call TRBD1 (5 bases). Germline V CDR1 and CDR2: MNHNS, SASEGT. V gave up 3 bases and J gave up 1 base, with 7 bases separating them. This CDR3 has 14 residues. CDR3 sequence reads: CASSEGPSNQPQHF. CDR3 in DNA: TGTGCCAGCAGTGAGGGACCGAGCAATCAGCCCCAGCATTTT.

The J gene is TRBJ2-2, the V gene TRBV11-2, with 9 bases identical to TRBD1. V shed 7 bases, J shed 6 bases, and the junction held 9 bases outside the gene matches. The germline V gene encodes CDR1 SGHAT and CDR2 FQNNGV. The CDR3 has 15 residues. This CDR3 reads CASTLGQGVPGELFF. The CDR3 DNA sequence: TGTGCCAGCACCTTGGGACAGGGTGTCCCCGGGGAGCTGTTTTTT. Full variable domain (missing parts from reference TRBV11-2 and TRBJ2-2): EAGVAQSPRYKIIEKRQSVAFWCNPISGHATLYWYQQILGQGPKLLIQFQNNGVVDDSQLPKDRFSAERLKGVDSTLKIQPAKLEDSAVYLCASTLGQGVPGELFFGEGSRLTVL.

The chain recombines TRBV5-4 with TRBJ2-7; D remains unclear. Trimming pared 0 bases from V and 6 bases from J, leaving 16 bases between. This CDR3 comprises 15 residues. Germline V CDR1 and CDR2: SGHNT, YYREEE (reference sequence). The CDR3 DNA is TGTGCCAGCAGCTTGGTTGGCCGCGCAGGCGTCGAGCAGTACTTC. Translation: CASSLVGRAGVEQYF.

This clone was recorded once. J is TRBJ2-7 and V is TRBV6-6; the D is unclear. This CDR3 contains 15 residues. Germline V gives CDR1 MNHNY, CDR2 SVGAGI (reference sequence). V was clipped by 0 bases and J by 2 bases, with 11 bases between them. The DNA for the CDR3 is TGTGCCAGCAGTTACTCGAAGCTGAGTACCTACGAGCAGTACTTC. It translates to CASSYSKLSTYEQYF.

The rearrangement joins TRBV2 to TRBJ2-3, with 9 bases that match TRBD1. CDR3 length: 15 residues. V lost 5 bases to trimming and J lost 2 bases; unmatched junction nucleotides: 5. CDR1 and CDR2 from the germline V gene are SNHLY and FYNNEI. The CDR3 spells CASSLGQGFTDTQYF. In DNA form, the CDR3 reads TGTGCCAGCAGTCTCGGACAGGGGTTCACAGATACGCAGTATTTT.

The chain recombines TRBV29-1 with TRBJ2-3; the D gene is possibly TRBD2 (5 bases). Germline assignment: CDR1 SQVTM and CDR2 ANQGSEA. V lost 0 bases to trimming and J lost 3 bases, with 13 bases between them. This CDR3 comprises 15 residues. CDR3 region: CSVEDPPDYTDTQYF. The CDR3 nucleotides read TGCAGCGTTGAAGATCCCCCAGACTATACAGATACGCAGTATTTT.

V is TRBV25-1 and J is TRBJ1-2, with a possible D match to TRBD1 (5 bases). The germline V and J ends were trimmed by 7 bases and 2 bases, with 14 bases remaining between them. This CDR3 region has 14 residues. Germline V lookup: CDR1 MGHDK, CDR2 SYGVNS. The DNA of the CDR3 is TGTGCCAGCACCTCCAGGGACTCAAACTATGGCTACACCTTC. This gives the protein CASTSRDSNYGYTF.

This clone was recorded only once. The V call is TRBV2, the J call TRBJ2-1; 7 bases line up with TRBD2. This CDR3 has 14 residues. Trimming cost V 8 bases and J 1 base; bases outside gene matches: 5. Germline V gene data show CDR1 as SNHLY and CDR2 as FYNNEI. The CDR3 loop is CASATSASYNEQFF. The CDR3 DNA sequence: TGTGCCAGCGCCACTAGCGCTTCCTACAATGAGCAGTTCTTC.

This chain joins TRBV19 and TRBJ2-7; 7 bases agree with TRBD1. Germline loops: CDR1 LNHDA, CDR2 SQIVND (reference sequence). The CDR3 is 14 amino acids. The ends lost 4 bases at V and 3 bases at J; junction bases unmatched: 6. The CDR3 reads CASSTRTGGYEQYF. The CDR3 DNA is TGTGCCAGTAGTACCAGGACAGGAGGCTACGAGCAGTACTTC.

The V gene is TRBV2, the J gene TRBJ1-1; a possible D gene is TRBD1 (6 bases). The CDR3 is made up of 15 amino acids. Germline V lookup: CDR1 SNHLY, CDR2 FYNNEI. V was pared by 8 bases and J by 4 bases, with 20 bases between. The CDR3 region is CASAREGGLGTEAFF. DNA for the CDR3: TGTGCCAGCGCCCGGGAGGGGGGATTGGGCACTGAAGCTTTCTTT.

DNA for the CDR3: TGTGCCAGCAGCTCCAACAGCGGGGGGTTCTACGAGCAGTACTTC. It translates to CASSSNSGGFYEQYF. The chain has TRBV7-6 and TRBJ2-7; 9 bases fit TRBD2. The V gene end was trimmed by 4 bases and the J gene end by 3 bases; junction bases not matched to a gene: 7. The CDR3 is made up of 15 amino acids. CDR1 SGHVS and CDR2 FNYEAQ come from the germline V gene.

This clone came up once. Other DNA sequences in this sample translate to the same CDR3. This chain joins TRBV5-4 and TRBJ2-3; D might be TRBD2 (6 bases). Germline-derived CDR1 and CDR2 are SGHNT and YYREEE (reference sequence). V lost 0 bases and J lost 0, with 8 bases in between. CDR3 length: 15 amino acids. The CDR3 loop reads CASSLGGLSTDTQYF. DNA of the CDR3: TGTGCCAGCAGCTTGGGAGGACTAAGCACAGATACGCAGTATTTT.

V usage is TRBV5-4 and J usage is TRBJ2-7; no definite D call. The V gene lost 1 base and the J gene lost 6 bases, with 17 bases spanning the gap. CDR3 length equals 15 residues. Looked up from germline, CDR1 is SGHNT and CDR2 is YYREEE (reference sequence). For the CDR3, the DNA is TGTGCCAGCAGCTTGTTTGGACCCTCCGTTTTCGAGCAGTACTTC. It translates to CASSLFGPSVFEQYF.

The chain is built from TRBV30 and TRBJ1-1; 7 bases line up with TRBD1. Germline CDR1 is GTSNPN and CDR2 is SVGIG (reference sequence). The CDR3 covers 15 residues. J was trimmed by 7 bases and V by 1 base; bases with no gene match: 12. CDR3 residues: CAWSGQGILFGEAFF. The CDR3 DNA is TGTGCCTGGAGTGGACAGGGTATCCTTTTTGGTGAAGCTTTCTTT.

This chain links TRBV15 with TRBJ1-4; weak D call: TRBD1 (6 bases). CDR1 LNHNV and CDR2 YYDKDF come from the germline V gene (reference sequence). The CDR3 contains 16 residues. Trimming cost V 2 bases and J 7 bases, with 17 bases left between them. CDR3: CATSRSLRGRSEKLFF. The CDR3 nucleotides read TGTGCCACCAGCAGATCCCTGAGGGGGAGGAGTGAAAAACTGTTTTTT.

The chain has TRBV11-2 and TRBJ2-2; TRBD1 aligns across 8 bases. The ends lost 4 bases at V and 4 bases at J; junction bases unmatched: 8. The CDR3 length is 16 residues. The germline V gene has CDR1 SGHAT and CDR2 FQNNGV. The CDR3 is CASSSNGQGGTGELFF. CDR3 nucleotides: TGTGCCAGCAGCTCGAACGGACAGGGAGGCACCGGGGAGCTGTTTTTT.

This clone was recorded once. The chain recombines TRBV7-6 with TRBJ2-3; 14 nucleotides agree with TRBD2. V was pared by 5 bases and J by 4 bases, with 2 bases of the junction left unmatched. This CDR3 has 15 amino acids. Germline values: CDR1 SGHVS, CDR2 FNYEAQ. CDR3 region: CASSGTSGSPDTQYF. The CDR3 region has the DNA TGTGCCAGCAGCGGGACTAGCGGGAGTCCAGATACGCAGTATTTT.